These T cell receptor beta chains were read from a single sample in a study of cytomegalovirus exposure and HLA in healthy donors. Assay: immunoSEQ multiplex PCR; the TCRdb copy retains only in-frame clones and omits some. The data hold about 98,000 clones, with 69% observed a single time. Material: PBMCs. These receptors were taken from a female donor in good health and CMV-seronegative. Both conserved end residues are part of each CDR3. D genes are given only for firm matches. Size values are once, few and many counts, or a class for expanded clones, and some rows have none.

CDR3aa	CDR3nt	v_gene	j_gene	d_gene	abundance
CASSPGQGDYGYTF	TGTGCCAGCAGCCCGGGACAGGGGGACTATGGCTACACCTTC	TRBV9	TRBJ1-2	TRBD1	-
CASSYSGTIDGYTF	TGTGCCAGCAGCTATTCCGGGACAATCGATGGCTACACCTTC	TRBV7-2	TRBJ1-2	-	-
CASSQTGHYGYTF	TGCGCCAGCAGCCAGACAGGGCACTATGGCTACACCTTC	TRBV4-3	TRBJ1-2	TRBD1	-
CASSPRYSSYEQYF	TGTGCCAGTAGTCCGCGGTATAGCTCCTACGAGCAGTACTTC	TRBV19	TRBJ2-7	-	-
CASSSTSGKVGELFF	TGTGCCAGCAGTTCGACTAGCGGGAAGGTCGGGGAGCTGTTTTTT	TRBV28	TRBJ2-2	TRBD2	-
CASRKPGLGYNEQFF	TGTGCCAGTCGAAAACCGGGACTAGGCTACAATGAGCAGTTCTTC	TRBV28	TRBJ2-1	TRBD2	-
CASSVALLGQGQETQYF	TGTGCCAGCAGCGTAGCCTTATTGGGACAGGGCCAAGAGACCCAGTACTTC	TRBV9	TRBJ2-5	TRBD1	-
CASSVTGGSSSYEQYF	TGTGCCAGCAGCGTAACAGGGGGGTCAAGCTCCTACGAGCAGTACTTC	TRBV9	TRBJ2-7	TRBD1	-
CASMGQVLDGYTF	TGTGCCAGTATGGGGCAGGTCCTGGATGGCTACACCTTC	TRBV19	TRBJ1-2	-	-
CASSEQGAQYEQYF	TGTGCCAGCAGTGAACAGGGGGCTCAGTACGAGCAGTACTTC	TRBV2	TRBJ2-7	TRBD1	-
CASSPDRKLAKNIQYF	TGTGCCAGCAGTCCGGACAGAAAACTAGCCAAAAACATTCAGTACTTC	TRBV28	TRBJ2-4	-	-
CASSLDEGLNYGYTF	TGTGCCAGCAGCTTAGACGAGGGATTAAACTATGGCTACACCTTC	TRBV7-6	TRBJ1-2	-	-
CASRARGARQETQYF	TGTGCCAGCAGGGCCAGGGGGGCACGCCAAGAGACCCAGTACTTC	TRBV2	TRBJ2-5	-	few
CASSHDRAGYTF	TGCGCCAGCAGCCACGACAGGGCTGGCTACACCTTC	TRBV5-1	TRBJ1-2	TRBD1	-
CASSYSGQGVYGYTF	TGTGCCAGCAGTTACTCGGGACAGGGGGTATATGGCTACACCTTC	TRBV6-5	TRBJ1-2	TRBD1	-
CDFYEQYF	TGTGACTTCTACGAGCAGTACTTC	TRBV28	TRBJ2-7	-	-
CASSGGTRNNEQFF	TGTGCCAGCAGCGGAGGGACTCGGAACAATGAGCAGTTCTTC	TRBV11-3	TRBJ2-1	-	once
CASSEVGQNYEQYF	TGTGCCAGCAGTGAAGTGGGACAGAACTACGAGCAGTACTTC	TRBV6-1	TRBJ2-7	TRBD1	-
CASSPDRGIYGYTF	TGTGCCAGCAGCCCCGATAGGGGAATCTATGGCTACACCTTC	TRBV7-8	TRBJ1-2	-	-
CASIQTANEADTQYF	TGTGCCAGCATTCAGACTGCGAATGAAGCAGATACGCAGTATTTT	TRBV27	TRBJ2-3	-	-
CASSKGQGDSPLHF	TGTGCCAGCAGTAAAGGACAGGGCGATTCACCCCTCCACTTT	TRBV9	TRBJ1-6	TRBD1	once
CASSEIETGGYEQYF	TGTGCCAGCAGTGAAATAGAGACAGGGGGGTACGAGCAGTACTTC	TRBV6-1	TRBJ2-7	TRBD1	few
CAISGAGMGQGGDEQYF	TGTGCCATCAGTGGGGCCGGTATGGGACAGGGAGGTGACGAGCAGTACTTC	TRBV10-3	TRBJ2-7	TRBD1	few
CASSIPEGSGIYNEQFF	TGTGCCAGTAGTATTCCTGAGGGTAGCGGGATCTACAATGAGCAGTTCTTC	TRBV19	TRBJ2-1	TRBD2	-
CASRGLASYNEQFF	TGTGCCAGCAGGGGACTAGCGTCCTACAATGAGCAGTTCTTC	TRBV2	TRBJ2-1	TRBD2	-
CASSLFPAGNNEQFF	TGTGCCAGCAGTTTATTCCCAGCGGGGAACAATGAGCAGTTCTTC	TRBV28	TRBJ2-1	TRBD2	few
CASSSTSGRAWELFF	TGTGCCAGCAGCTCGACTAGCGGGAGGGCCTGGGAGCTGTTTTTT	TRBV7-2	TRBJ2-2	TRBD2	-
CATSRGTGDNSPLHF	TGTGCCACCAGCAGAGGGACGGGAGATAATTCACCCCTCCACTTT	TRBV15	TRBJ1-6	-	-
CASSLWGGTDTQYF	TGTGCCAGCAGCTTGTGGGGGGGCACAGATACGCAGTATTTT	TRBV5-4	TRBJ2-3	-	few
CASSFGRATKTQYF	TGTGCCAGCAGCTTCGGGAGGGCCACAAAGACCCAGTACTTC	TRBV7-9	TRBJ2-5	TRBD2	few
CASSQDKRGLPTNEKLFF	TGCGCCAGCAGCCAAGATAAAAGGGGACTTCCGACTAATGAAAAACTGTTTTTT	TRBV4-1	TRBJ1-4	-	few
CASSLQGVGNTEAFF	TGTGCCAGCAGTTTACAAGGGGTTGGGAACACTGAAGCTTTCTTT	TRBV27	TRBJ1-1	-	-
CASSLAENTEAFF	TGTGCCAGCAGCTTGGCGGAAAACACTGAAGCTTTCTTT	TRBV7-2	TRBJ1-1	-	-
CASGFTFREAWGELFF	TGTGCTAGTGGTTTCACTTTCAGGGAGGCTTGGGGGGAGCTGTTTTTT	TRBV12-5	TRBJ2-2	-	-
CASSLASRNNEQFF	TGTGCCAGCAGCTTAGCCTCGCGGAACAATGAGCAGTTCTTC	TRBV7-9	TRBJ2-1	-	few
CASSKSGSNTGELFF	TGTGCCAGCAGCAAGAGCGGGTCGAACACCGGGGAGCTGTTTTTT	TRBV9	TRBJ2-2	-	-
CASSAQGAAKETQYF	TGTGCCAGCAGCGCACAGGGGGCGGCTAAAGAGACCCAGTACTTC	TRBV7-9	TRBJ2-5	TRBD1	-
CASSPPSGIYAGELFF	TGTGCCAGCTCACCACCTAGCGGGATATACGCCGGGGAGCTGTTTTTT	TRBV18	TRBJ2-2	TRBD2	-
CASTRQGMNEQFF	TGTGCCAGCACGAGACAGGGGATGAATGAGCAGTTCTTC	TRBV2	TRBJ2-1	TRBD1	few
CASSQFTTRGYEQYF	TGCGCCAGCAGCCAATTTACAACCCGGGGGTACGAGCAGTACTTC	TRBV4-1	TRBJ2-7	-	-
CASSPQGLRTTEAFF	TGTGCCAGCAGCCCACAGGGGCTTCGGACCACTGAAGCTTTCTTT	TRBV5-6	TRBJ1-1	TRBD1	-
CASSEESTDTQYF	TGTGCCAGCAGCGAGGAGAGCACAGATACGCAGTATTTT	TRBV9	TRBJ2-3	-	-
CSASMGGAYEQYF	TGCAGCGCTTCTATGGGGGGGGCCTACGAGCAGTACTTC	TRBV29-1	TRBJ2-7	TRBD2	-
CASSLGTRNNEQFF	TGTGCCAGCAGCTTAGGCACTAGGAACAATGAGCAGTTCTTC	TRBV13	TRBJ2-1	-	few
CASSPPAGEGLEYF	TGTGCCAGCAGCCCCCCCGCGGGGGAGGGGTTGGAGTACTTC	TRBV7-2	TRBJ2-7	TRBD2	-
CASSYSQITEAFF	TGTGCCAGCAGTTACTCACAGATCACTGAAGCTTTCTTT	TRBV6-5	TRBJ1-1	-	-
CASSLGRGAGANVLTF	TGTGCCAGCAGCTTGGGGCGGGGCGCGGGGGCCAACGTCCTGACTTTC	TRBV5-4	TRBJ2-6	-	once
CASSVALGTAYNEQFF	TGTGCCAGCAGCGTAGCCCTAGGGACAGCCTACAATGAGCAGTTCTTC	TRBV9	TRBJ2-1	TRBD1	-
CASSLDFGVGASPDTQYF	TGTGCCAGCAGCTTGGACTTCGGAGTGGGGGCGAGCCCAGATACGCAGTATTTT	TRBV7-6	TRBJ2-3	-	-
CASSLVAGTFEQYF	TGTGCCAGCAGTTTGGTAGCGGGTACCTTCGAGCAGTACTTC	TRBV6-5	TRBJ2-7	TRBD2	-
CASSSETAAGSYGYTF	TGTGCCAGCAGCTCGGAAACGGCCGCGGGGAGCTATGGCTACACCTTC	TRBV5-6	TRBJ1-2	-	once
CASSPTGDNEQFF	TGTGCCAGCTCACCTACAGGAGACAATGAGCAGTTCTTC	TRBV18	TRBJ2-1	-	-
CASSFPVQGDMNTEAFF	TGTGCCAGCAGTTTCCCCGTCCAGGGCGATATGAACACTGAAGCTTTCTTT	TRBV28	TRBJ1-1	-	-
CASSSYTGITGELFF	TGCGCCAGCAGCTCATATACAGGGATCACCGGGGAGCTGTTTTTT	TRBV5-1	TRBJ2-2	-	-
CASSLRGARTDTQYF	TGTGCCAGCAGCTTACGAGGTGCAAGGACAGATACGCAGTATTTT	TRBV13	TRBJ2-3	-	-
CASSSGNLGLEQYF	TGTGCCAGCAGCTCCGGAAATCTGGGGCTCGAGCAGTACTTC	TRBV5-4	TRBJ2-7	-	-
CASSLGQGQETQYF	TGTGCCAGCAGCTTAGGACAGGGACAAGAGACCCAGTACTTC	TRBV7-2	TRBJ2-5	TRBD1	once
CASSRTGNTQYF	TGCGCCAGCAGTAGGACGGGGAATACGCAGTATTTT	TRBV4-1	TRBJ2-3	-	-
CASTTSDRGGTEAFF	TGTGCCAGCACTACCTCGGACAGGGGAGGTACCGAAGCTTTCTTT	TRBV6-6	TRBJ1-1	TRBD1	-